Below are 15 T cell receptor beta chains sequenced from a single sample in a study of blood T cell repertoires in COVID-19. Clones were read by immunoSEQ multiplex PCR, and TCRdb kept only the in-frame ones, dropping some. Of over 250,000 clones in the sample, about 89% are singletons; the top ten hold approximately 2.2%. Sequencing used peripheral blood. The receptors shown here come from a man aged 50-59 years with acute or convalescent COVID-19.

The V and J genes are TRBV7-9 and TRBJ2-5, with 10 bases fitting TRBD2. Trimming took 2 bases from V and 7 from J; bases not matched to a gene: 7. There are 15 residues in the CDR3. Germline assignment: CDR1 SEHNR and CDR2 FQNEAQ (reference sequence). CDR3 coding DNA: TGTGCCAGCAGCTTACCTAGCGGGGGTCCGGGGACCCAGTACTTC. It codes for CASSLPSGGPGTQYF.

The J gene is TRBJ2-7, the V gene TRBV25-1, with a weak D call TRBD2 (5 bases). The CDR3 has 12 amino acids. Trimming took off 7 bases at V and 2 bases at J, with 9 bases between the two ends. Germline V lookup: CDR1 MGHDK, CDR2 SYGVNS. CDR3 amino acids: CASKGVAYEQYF. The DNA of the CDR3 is TGTGCCAGCAAGGGAGTAGCCTACGAGCAGTACTTC.

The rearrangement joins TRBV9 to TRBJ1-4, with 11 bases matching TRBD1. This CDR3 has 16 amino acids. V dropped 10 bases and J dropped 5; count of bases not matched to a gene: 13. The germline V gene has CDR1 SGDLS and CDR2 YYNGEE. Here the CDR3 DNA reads TGTGCCTCCAGCCCCGGACAGGGGGCCCCCAATGAAAAACTGTTTTTT. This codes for CASSPGQGAPNEKLFF. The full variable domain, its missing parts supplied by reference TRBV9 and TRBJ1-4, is DSGVTQTPKHLITATGQRVTLRCSPRSGDLSVYWYQQSLDQGLQFLIQYYNGEERAKGNILERFSAQQFPDLHSELNLSSLELGDSALYFCASSPGQGAPNEKLFFGSGTQLSVL.

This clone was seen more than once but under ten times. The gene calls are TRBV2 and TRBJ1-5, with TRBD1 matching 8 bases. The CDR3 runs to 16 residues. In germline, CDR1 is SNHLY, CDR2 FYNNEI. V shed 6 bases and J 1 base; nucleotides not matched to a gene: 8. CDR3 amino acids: CASRRQGKGSNQPQHF. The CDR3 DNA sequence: TGTGCCAGCAGGAGACAGGGGAAGGGCAGCAATCAGCCCCAGCATTTT.

The CDR3 loop reads CASSPRGADTEAFF. CDR3 bases: TGTGCCAGCTCACCGCGAGGTGCGGACACTGAAGCTTTCTTT. The chain combines TRBV18 with TRBJ1-1; D gene unclear. V lost 3 bases and J lost 3, with 11 bases in between. The CDR3 consists of 14 residues. CDR1 is KGHSH, CDR2 LQKENI, per germline.

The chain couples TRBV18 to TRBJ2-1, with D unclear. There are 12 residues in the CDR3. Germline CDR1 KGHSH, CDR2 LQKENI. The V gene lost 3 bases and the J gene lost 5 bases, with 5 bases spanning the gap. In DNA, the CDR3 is TGTGCCAGCTCACCCCCGGACAATGAGCAGTTCTTC. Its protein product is CASSPPDNEQFF.

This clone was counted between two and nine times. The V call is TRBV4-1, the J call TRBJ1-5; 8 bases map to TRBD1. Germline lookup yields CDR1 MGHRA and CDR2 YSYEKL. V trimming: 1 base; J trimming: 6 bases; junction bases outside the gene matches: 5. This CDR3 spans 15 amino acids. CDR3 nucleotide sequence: TGCGCCAGCAGCCAAGGGCAGGGGGCCTTTCAGCCCCAGCATTTT. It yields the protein CASSQGQGAFQPQHF.

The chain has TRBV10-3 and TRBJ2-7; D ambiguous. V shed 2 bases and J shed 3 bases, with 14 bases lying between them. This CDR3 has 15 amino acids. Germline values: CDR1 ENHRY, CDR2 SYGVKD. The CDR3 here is CAISENQVENYEQYF. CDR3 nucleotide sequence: TGTGCCATCAGTGAGAACCAGGTCGAGAACTACGAGCAGTACTTC.

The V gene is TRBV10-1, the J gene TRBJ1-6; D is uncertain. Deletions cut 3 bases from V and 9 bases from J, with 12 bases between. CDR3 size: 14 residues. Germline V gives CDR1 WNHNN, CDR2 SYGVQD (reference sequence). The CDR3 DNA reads TGCGCCAGCAGTGAAGGTGCCGGGAGTTCACCCCTCCACTTT. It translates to CASSEGAGSSPLHF.

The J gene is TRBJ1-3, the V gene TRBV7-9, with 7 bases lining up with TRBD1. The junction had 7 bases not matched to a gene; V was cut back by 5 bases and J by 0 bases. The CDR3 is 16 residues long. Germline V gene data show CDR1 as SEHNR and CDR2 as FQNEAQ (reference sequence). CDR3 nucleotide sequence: TGTGCCAGCAGCGTGACAGGGCCCAGCTCTGGAAACACCATATATTTT. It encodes CASSVTGPSSGNTIYF.

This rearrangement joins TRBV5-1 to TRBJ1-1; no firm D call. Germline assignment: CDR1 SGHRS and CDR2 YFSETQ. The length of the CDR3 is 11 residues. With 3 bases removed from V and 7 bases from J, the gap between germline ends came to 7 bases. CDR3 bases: TGCGCCAGCAGCTCATCAGATGAAGCTTTCTTT. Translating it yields CASSSSDEAFF.

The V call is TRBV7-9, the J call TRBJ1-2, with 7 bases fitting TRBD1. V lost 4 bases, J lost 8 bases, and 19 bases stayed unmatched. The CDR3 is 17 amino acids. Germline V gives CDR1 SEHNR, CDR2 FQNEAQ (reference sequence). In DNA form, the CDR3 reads TGTGCCAGCAGCTCCCCCTGGAGTGCCACAGGGGAAAGCGGCTACACCTTC. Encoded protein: CASSSPWSATGESGYTF.

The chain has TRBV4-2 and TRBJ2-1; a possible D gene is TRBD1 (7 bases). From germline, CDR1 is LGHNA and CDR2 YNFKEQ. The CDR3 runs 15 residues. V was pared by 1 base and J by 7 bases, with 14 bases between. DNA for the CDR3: TGTGCCAGCAGCCAAGTCGGCAGGGGGGCTAATGAGCAGTTCTTC. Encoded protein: CASSQVGRGANEQFF.

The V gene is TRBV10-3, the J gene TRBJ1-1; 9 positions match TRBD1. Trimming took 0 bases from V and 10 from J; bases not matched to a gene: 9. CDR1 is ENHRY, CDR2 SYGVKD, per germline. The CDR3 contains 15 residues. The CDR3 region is CAISESPGQGRVAFF. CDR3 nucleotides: TGTGCCATCAGTGAGTCCCCGGGACAGGGTAGGGTAGCTTTCTTT.

The CDR3 loop reads CASSPSPSGELFF. The CDR3 bases are TGTGCCAGCTCCCCCTCCCCGTCCGGGGAGCTGTTTTTT. This rearrangement joins TRBV18 to TRBJ2-2, with D unresolved. The V and J ends lost 6 bases and 6 bases respectively, with 11 bases between them. CDR1 and CDR2 from the germline V gene are KGHSH and LQKENI. The CDR3 is 13 amino acids. Full variable domain (rest looked up from reference TRBV18 and TRBJ2-2): NAGVMQNPRHLVRRRGQEARLRCSPMKGHSHVYWYRQLPEEGLKFMVYLQKENIIDESGMPKERFSAEFPKEGPSILRIQQVVRGDSAAYFCASSPSPSGELFFGEGSRLTVL.